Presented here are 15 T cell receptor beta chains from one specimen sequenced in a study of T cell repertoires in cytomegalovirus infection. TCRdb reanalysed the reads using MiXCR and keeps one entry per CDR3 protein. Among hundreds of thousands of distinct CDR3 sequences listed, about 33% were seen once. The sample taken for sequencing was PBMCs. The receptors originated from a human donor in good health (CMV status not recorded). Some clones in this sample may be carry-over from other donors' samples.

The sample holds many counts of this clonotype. The CDR3 coding sequence is TGTGCCAGCAGCTTAGTACTGGGACAGGCTTCCAATGAGCAGTTCTTC. It is translated as CASSLVLGQASNEQFF. The V and J genes are TRBV5-4 and TRBJ2-1, with 8 bases identical to TRBD1. This CDR3 is 16 amino acids long. V lost 2 bases, J lost 6 bases, and 10 bases stayed unmatched. Looked up from germline, CDR1 is SGHNT and CDR2 is YYREEE (reference sequence).

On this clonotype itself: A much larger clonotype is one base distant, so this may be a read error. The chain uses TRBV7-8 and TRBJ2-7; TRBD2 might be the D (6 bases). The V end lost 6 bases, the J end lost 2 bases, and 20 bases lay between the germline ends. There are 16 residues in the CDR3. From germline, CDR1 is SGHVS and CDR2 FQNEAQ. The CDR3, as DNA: TGTGCCAGCAGATCGAGTGGGGCCAGGGAGGCCTACGAGCAGTACTTC. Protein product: CASRSSGAREAYEQYF.

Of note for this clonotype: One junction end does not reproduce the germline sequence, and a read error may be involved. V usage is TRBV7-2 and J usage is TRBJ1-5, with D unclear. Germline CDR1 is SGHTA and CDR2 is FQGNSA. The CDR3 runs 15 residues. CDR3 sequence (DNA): TGTGACAGCAGCACTGACAACTTTATCAATCAGCCCCAGCATTTT. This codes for CDSSTDNFINQPQHF.

The CDR3 bases are TGCGCCAGCAGCATCGGGACTGCCACAGATACGCAGTATTTT. It codes for CASSIGTATDTQYF. The chain combines TRBV5-1 with TRBJ2-3, with a weak D call TRBD2 (6 bases). Germline loops: CDR1 SGHRS, CDR2 YFSETQ. The CDR3 length is 14 residues. The V end lost 4 bases, the J end lost 2 bases, and 11 bases lay between the germline ends.

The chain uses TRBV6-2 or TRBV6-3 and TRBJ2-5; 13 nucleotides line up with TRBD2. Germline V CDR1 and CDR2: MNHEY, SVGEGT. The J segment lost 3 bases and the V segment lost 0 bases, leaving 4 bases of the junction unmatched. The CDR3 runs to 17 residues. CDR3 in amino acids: CASSYSTSGRPKETQYF. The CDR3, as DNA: TGTGCCAGCAGTTACTCGACTAGCGGGAGGCCGAAAGAGACCCAGTACTTC.

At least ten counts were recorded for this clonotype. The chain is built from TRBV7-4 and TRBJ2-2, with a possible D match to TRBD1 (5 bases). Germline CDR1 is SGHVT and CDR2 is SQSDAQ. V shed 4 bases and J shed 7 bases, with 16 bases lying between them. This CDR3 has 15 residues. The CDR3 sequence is CASSCHAGFNGELFF. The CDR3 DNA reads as TGTGCCAGCAGCTGCCATGCAGGGTTTAACGGGGAGCTGTTTTTT.

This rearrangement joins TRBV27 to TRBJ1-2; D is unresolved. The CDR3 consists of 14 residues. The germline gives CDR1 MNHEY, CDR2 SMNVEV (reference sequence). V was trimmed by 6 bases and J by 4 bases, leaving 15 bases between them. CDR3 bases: TGTGCCAGCAGCCCGGAGGCTTTTGTCTATGGCTACACCTTC. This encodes CASSPEAFVYGYTF.

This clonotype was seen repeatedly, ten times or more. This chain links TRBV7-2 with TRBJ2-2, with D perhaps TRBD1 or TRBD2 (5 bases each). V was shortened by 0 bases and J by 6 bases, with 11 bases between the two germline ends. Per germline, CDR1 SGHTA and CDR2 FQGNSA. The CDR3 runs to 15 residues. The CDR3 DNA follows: TGTGCCAGCAGCTTAGCGGGGGTTTTAGCCGGGGAGCTGTTTTTT. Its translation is CASSLAGVLAGELFF.

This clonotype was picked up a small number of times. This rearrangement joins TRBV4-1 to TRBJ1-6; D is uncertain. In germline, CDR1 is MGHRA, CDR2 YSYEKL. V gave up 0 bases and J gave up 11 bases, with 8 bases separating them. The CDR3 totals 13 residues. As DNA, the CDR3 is TGCGCCAGCAGCCAAGAACCCTTCACACCCCTCCACTTT. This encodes CASSQEPFTPLHF.

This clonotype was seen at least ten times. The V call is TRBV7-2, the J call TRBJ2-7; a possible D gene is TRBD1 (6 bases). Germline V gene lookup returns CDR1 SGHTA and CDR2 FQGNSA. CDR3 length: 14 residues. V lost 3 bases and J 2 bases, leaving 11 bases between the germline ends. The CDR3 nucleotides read TGTGCCAGCAGCTTTGTAGACAGGCCCTACGAGCAGTACTTC. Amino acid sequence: CASSFVDRPYEQYF.

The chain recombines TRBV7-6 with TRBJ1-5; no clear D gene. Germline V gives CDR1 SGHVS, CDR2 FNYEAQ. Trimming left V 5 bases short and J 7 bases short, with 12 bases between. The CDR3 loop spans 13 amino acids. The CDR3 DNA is TGTGCCAGCAGCGGAACACCAGGACAGCCCCAGCATTTT. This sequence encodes CASSGTPGQPQHF.

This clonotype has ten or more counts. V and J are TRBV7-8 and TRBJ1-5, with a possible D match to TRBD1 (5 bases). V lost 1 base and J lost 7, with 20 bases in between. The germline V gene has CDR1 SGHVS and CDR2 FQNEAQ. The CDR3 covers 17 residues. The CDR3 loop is CASSLVGRGSRGQPQHF. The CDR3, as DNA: TGTGCCAGCAGCTTAGTGGGTCGGGGGAGCCGGGGGCAGCCCCAGCATTTT.

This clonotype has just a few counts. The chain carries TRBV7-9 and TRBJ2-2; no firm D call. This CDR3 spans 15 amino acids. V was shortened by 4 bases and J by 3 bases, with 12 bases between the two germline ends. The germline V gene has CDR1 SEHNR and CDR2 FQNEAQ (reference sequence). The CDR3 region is CASSSITIDTGELFF. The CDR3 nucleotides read TGTGCCAGCAGCTCCATAACGATTGACACCGGGGAGCTGTTTTTT.

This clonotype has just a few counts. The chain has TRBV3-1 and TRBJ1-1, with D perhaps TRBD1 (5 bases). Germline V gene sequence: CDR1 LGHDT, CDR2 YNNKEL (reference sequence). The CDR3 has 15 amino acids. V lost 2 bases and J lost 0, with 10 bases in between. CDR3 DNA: TGTGCCAGCAGCCAACAGGGACCCATGAACACTGAAGCTTTCTTT. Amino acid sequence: CASSQQGPMNTEAFF.

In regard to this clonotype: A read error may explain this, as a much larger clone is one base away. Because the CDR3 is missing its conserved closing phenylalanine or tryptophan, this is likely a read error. CDR3 region: CASSLEGSSARNEQFL. For the CDR3, the DNA is TGTGCCAGCAGCTTAGAGGGCAGTTCAGCGAGGAATGAGCAGTTCTTA. The J gene is TRBJ2-1, the V gene TRBV7-8, with D uncertain. CDR1 is SGHVS and CDR2 is FQNEAQ in the germline V gene. The length of the CDR3 is 16 residues. Trimming took off 1 base at V and 7 bases at J, with 17 bases between the two ends.